Listed below are T cell receptor beta chains from one sample, sequenced in a study of radiation and T cells in renal cell carcinoma. Sequenced by immunoSEQ multiplex PCR; TCRdb stores in-frame clones only, minus some. The data show 95,000 to 150,000 clones, 81% seen once. Source: blood, taken from a patient whose treatment included radiotherapy and nephrectomy. These receptors came from a man in his fifties with renal cell carcinoma. CDR3s include the opening cysteine and the closing phenylalanine or tryptophan. Fields, in order: J gene, V gene, CDR3 protein.

>TRBJ2-3|TRBV2
CASWGEIGHRRTDTQYF
>TRBJ2-3|TRBV7-2
CASSINTDTQYF
>TRBJ1-4|TRBV15
CATSRDIGANEKLFF
>TRBJ2-5|TRBV10-3
CAISDLGAIQETQYF
>TRBJ1-2|TRBV5-1
CASSPEGSHGYTF
>TRBJ1-4|TRBV25-1
CASSDVGGLDEKLFF
>TRBJ2-7|TRBV6-5
CASRPPGTGFYEQYF
>TRBJ1-6|TRBV4-3
CASSPVRDSPLHF
>TRBJ1-2|TRBV19
CASIAGQGAWGYTF
>TRBJ1-2|TRBV6-5
CASSYSNGGVYGYTF
>TRBJ2-1|TRBV11-2
CASSLGVEEQFF
>TRBJ2-7|TRBV4-3
CASSLNRQLLYEQYF
>TRBJ1-5|TRBV28
CASSPVGVYNSNQPQHF
>TRBJ2-5|TRBV10-2
CASSESGTTETQYF
>TRBJ1-2|TRBV30
CAWSLGNYGYTF
>TRBJ2-1|TRBV7-9
CASSLGQGAFHEQFF
>TRBJ1-6|TRBV7-8
CASSLEQGAASPLHF
>TRBJ1-1|TRBV6-1
CASGRDGMNTEAFF
>TRBJ2-7|TRBV28
CASSSPAGGIYEQYF
>TRBJ2-7|TRBV7-2
CASSIDRARAYEQYF
>TRBJ2-3|TRBV5-4
CASSLSGVGGTDTQYF
>TRBJ1-5|TRBV2
CASNPNRVSNQPQHF
>TRBJ1-1|TRBV7-9
CASSSGQVGSTEAFF
>TRBJ2-3|TRBV29-1
CSVDGSTDTQYF
>TRBJ2-7|TRBV4-1
CASSYSGGEQYF
>TRBJ2-5|TRBV5-1
CASSSERVQETQYF
>TRBJ2-2|TRBV2
CASSLVFGELFF
>TRBJ1-5|TRBV30
CAWSRTQGRYSNQPQHF
>TRBJ2-1|TRBV10-2
CASSESSRGYNEQFF
>TRBJ2-5|TRBV18
CASSPTDRGTQYF
>TRBJ1-2|TRBV5-1
CASSPFRGEDGYTF
>TRBJ1-2|TRBV19
CASSIVHSNYGYTF
>TRBJ2-3|TRBV6-1
CASSGPSTWSTDTQYF
>TRBJ2-2|TRBV19
CASSIIPSTGELFF
>TRBJ2-1|TRBV6-5
CASSKLGLDNEQFF
>TRBJ2-1|TRBV6-1
CASSEARGTSFLSEQFF
>TRBJ1-2|TRBV5-1
CASSSGGLEGYTF
>TRBJ1-5|TRBV2
CASREDLGRGNQPQHF
>TRBJ1-4|TRBV11-2
CASSADRVNEKLFF
>TRBJ2-7|TRBV7-2
CASSLGTGAYEQYF
>TRBJ1-2|TRBV10-2
CASSDIGGGQGYTF
>TRBJ1-2|TRBV19
CASSSRGEANYGYTF
>TRBJ1-1|TRBV2
CASRLQQGGTEAFF
>TRBJ1-5|TRBV10-3
CAISDSGQGNQPQHF
>TRBJ2-2|TRBV7-9
CASSLAPGAGELFF
>TRBJ1-6|TRBV6-5
CASSSNRGTTQSPLHF
>TRBJ2-7|TRBV7-2
CASSYSRTAGEQYF
>TRBJ1-2|TRBV28
CASSLGWGGYTF
>TRBJ2-7|TRBV27
CASSPRFSSYEQYF
>TRBJ1-5|TRBV5-1
CASSPGQGAWNQPQHF
>TRBJ1-2|TRBV7-9
CASSLTVNYGYTF
>TRBJ1-2|TRBV5-1
CASSPGDYRYGYTF
>TRBJ2-1|TRBV11-3
CASSWDADNEQFF